These 26 T cell receptor beta chains were sequenced from one sample in a study of early T cells in non-severe SARS-CoV-2 infection (dated by TCRdb to the early 2020s). Receptor amplification or capture employed 5' RACE. TCRdb shows the sequencer as NextSeq 500. TCRdb redid the processing of the public reads, applying fastp at Q25 and MiXCR, and retained in-frame beta chains. Each entry is one CDR3 protein sequence, shown with its most common DNA and genes. The sample records 60,000 to 70,000 distinct CDR3 sequences, around 4.7% of which are singletons. Around 4.9% of the sample comes from the top ten. Sequenced: whole blood. Receptor source: an adult who was a healthcare worker with PCR-confirmed SARS-CoV-2 infection or an uninfected control (not recorded which).

The V call is TRBV10-3, the J call TRBJ2-1; TRBD2 matches 10 bases. The V segment lost 2 bases and the J segment 5 bases; nucleotides outside the gene matches: 9. This CDR3 has 17 residues. Germline CDR1 is ENHRY and CDR2 is SYGVKD. The CDR3: CAISEPRLAGKDNEQFF. The CDR3 nucleotides are TGTGCCATCAGTGAGCCCAGACTAGCGGGTAAGGACAATGAGCAGTTCTTC.

This clonotype has at least ten counts. V gene TRBV20-1 combines with J gene TRBJ2-1; TRBD2 aligns across 10 bases. The CDR3 runs 13 residues. Germline CDR1 reads DFQATT; CDR2 reads SNEGSKA (reference sequence). The V gene end was trimmed by 2 bases and the J gene end by 9 bases; junction bases not matched to a gene: 4. The DNA for the CDR3 is TGCAGTGCTAGACCTAGCGGGGGTCTTGAGCAGTTCTTC. This encodes CSARPSGGLEQFF.

This clonotype was detected many times. The V call is TRBV24-1, the J call TRBJ1-5; no reliable D call. Germline V lookup: CDR1 KGHDR, CDR2 SFDVKD. Deletions cut 11 bases from V and 1 base from J, with 11 bases between. This CDR3 region has 13 residues. The CDR3 DNA is TGTGCCAACCCCGGCGGGAGCAATCAGCCCCAGCATTTT. This codes for CANPGGSNQPQHF.

This sequence joins TRBV21-1 and TRBJ1-1. TRBV21-1 is shown as a pseudogene. CDR3 length equals 16 residues. This CDR3 reads CASSASRLPFCPEAFF. The CDR3 coding sequence is TGTGCCAGCAGCGCCTCGAGACTTCCTTTTTGCCCTGAAGCTTTCTTT.

The table lists this clonotype with many counts. The chain links TRBV2 to TRBJ2-5; no definite D call. Germline lookup yields CDR1 SNHLY and CDR2 FYNNEI. Trimming took off 6 bases at V and 4 bases at J, with 9 bases between the two ends. CDR3 size: 12 residues. CDR3 sequence (DNA): TGTGCCAGCAGGGCAGACGGAGAGACCCAGTACTTC. Its translation is CASRADGETQYF.

This clonotype was observed many times. The rearrangement links TRBV7-9 to TRBJ1-4, with D unresolved. This CDR3 spans 15 amino acids. The V gene's germline CDR1 is SEHNR and CDR2 FQNEAQ (reference sequence). Trimming cost V 6 bases and J 7 bases, with 18 bases left between them. As DNA, the CDR3 is TGTGCCAGCAGTCCCCTTGAAGCTGGTGGTGAAAAACTGTTTTTT. This encodes CASSPLEAGGEKLFF.

This clonotype came up a few times. The chain carries TRBV7-2 and TRBJ2-7; D not certain. The germline CDR1 and CDR2 sequences are SGHTA and FQGNSA. The CDR3 extends over 14 amino acids. The V and J ends lost 2 bases and 0 bases respectively, with 8 bases between them. CDR3 nucleotide sequence: TGTGCCAGCAGCTTATTCGACGGCTCCTACGAGCAGTACTTC. Residues: CASSLFDGSYEQYF.

This clonotype was observed a few times. The CDR3: CASSQREETQYF. The CDR3 coding sequence is TGTGCCAGCAGCCAACGAGAGGAGACCCAGTACTTC. This chain uses TRBV3-1 with TRBJ2-5; D call uncertain. V was clipped by 2 bases and J by 5 bases, with 6 bases between them. The CDR3 contains 12 residues. Germline-derived CDR1 and CDR2 are LGHDT and YNNKEL (reference sequence).

This chain joins TRBV10-3 and TRBJ2-3, with D tentatively TRBD1 or TRBD2 (6 bases each). The germline V gene has CDR1 ENHRY and CDR2 SYGVKD. This CDR3 is 17 amino acids long. Trimming stripped 3 bases from V and 0 bases from J, with 16 bases between. For the CDR3, the DNA is TGTGCCATCAGTGATGGTCAGACAGGACTAAGCACAGATACGCAGTATTTT. It translates to CAISDGQTGLSTDTQYF.

There are many counts of this clonotype. This chain uses TRBV3-1 with TRBJ2-4; the D gene is possibly TRBD2 (6 bases). The CDR3 contains 15 residues. V lost 1 base and J 2 bases, leaving 9 bases between the germline ends. In germline, CDR1 is LGHDT, CDR2 YNNKEL (reference sequence). The CDR3 DNA reads as TGTGCCAGCAGCCAAGGCGGGACCCCCAAAAACATTCAGTACTTC. This encodes CASSQGGTPKNIQYF.

This clonotype was seen many times. This rearrangement joins TRBV7-9 to TRBJ2-5; tentative D call: TRBD2 (6 bases). V lost 5 bases, J lost 9 bases, and 22 bases lay in between. The CDR3 totals 15 residues. From germline, CDR1 is SEHNR and CDR2 FQNEAQ (reference sequence). The DNA of the CDR3 is TGTGCCAGCAGCCTATTTTCTGGCGGGGTCAGGGCCCAGTACTTC. It codes for CASSLFSGGVRAQYF. Together with reference TRBV7-9 and TRBJ2-5, the CDR3 gives the full variable domain: DTGVSQNPRHKITKRGQNVTFRCDPISEHNRLYWYRQTLGQGPEFLTYFQNEAQLEKSRLLSDRFSAERPKGSFSTLEIQRTEQGDSAMYLCASSLFSGGVRAQYFGPGTRLLVL.

This clonotype came up a few times. The V and J genes are TRBV5-1 and TRBJ2-3, with no clear D. Germline assignment: CDR1 SGHRS and CDR2 YFSETQ. The V gene lost 0 bases and the J gene lost 5 bases, with 10 bases spanning the gap. The CDR3 runs to 14 residues. The CDR3 protein is CASSLEGSGDTQYF. CDR3 coding DNA: TGCGCCAGCAGCTTGGAAGGGTCTGGAGATACGCAGTATTTT.

This clonotype was detected many times. The chain has TRBV10-3 and TRBJ1-2; D call uncertain. V was trimmed by 0 bases and J by 5 bases, leaving 13 bases between them. CDR1 and CDR2 (germline): ENHRY, SYGVKD. The CDR3 extends over 15 amino acids. CDR3 sequence reads: CAISESREGGYGYTF. CDR3 sequence (DNA): TGTGCCATCAGTGAGTCGAGGGAAGGTGGATATGGCTACACCTTC.

This clonotype showed up just a few times. The chain couples TRBV12-3 or TRBV12-4 to TRBJ2-1; TRBD2 matches at 14 bases. The CDR3 runs to 14 residues. Trimming cost V 6 bases and J 8 bases; bases outside gene matches: 3. CDR3 sequence reads: CASRLGLAGDEQFF. The CDR3 DNA is TGTGCCAGCAGACTGGGACTAGCGGGAGATGAGCAGTTCTTC.

This clonotype appeared many times. The chain has TRBV2 and TRBJ2-6; D perhaps matches TRBD2 (6 bases). CDR1 and CDR2 (germline): SNHLY, FYNNEI. V dropped 10 bases and J dropped 0 bases, with 13 bases sitting between them. CDR3 length: 15 residues. CDR3 in DNA: TGTGCCACCACTTCGGAGGGCTCTGGGGCCAACGTCCTGACTTTC. This encodes CATTSEGSGANVLTF.

This clonotype was counted only a few times. The V and J genes are TRBV28 and TRBJ2-3, with D maybe TRBD2 (6 bases). Germline V gives CDR1 MDHEN, CDR2 SYDVKM. Trimming removed 5 bases at V and 1 base at J, with 13 bases between. The CDR3 spans 15 residues. The CDR3 loop reads CASSPPGTRTDTQYF. The CDR3 DNA follows: TGTGCCAGCAGTCCCCCTGGGACTCGCACAGATACGCAGTATTTT.

This clonotype was recorded at least ten times. This chain joins TRBV28 and TRBJ2-7, with TRBD1 identical over 8 bases. Germline V gene data show CDR1 as MDHEN and CDR2 as SYDVKM. The CDR3 has 14 residues. V shed 10 bases, J shed 4 bases, and the junction held 12 bases outside the gene matches. The CDR3 loop reads CATKERTGYYEQYF. CDR3 in DNA: TGTGCCACCAAAGAAAGGACAGGGTATTACGAGCAGTACTTC.

This clonotype was counted at least ten times. CDR3 region: CASSFRDRLYEQYF. In nucleotides, the CDR3 is TGTGCCAGCAGCTTCCGGGACAGACTCTACGAGCAGTACTTC. The V and J genes are TRBV5-5 and TRBJ2-7; 7 bases map to TRBD1. The germline CDR1 and CDR2 sequences are SGHKS and YYEKEE (reference sequence). The ends lost 2 bases at V and 3 bases at J; junction bases unmatched: 5. CDR3 length: 14 residues.

This clonotype was counted many times. This sequence joins TRBV10-3 and TRBJ2-1; no clear D. Looked up from germline, CDR1 is ENHRY and CDR2 is SYGVKD. The CDR3 is made up of 12 amino acids. The V gene lost 10 bases and the J gene lost 2 bases, with 9 bases spanning the gap. Here the CDR3 DNA reads TGTGCCAGCGGAAGGGCCTACAATGAGCAGTTCTTC. Translated, it gives CASGRAYNEQFF.

This clonotype was found many times. J is TRBJ2-3 and V is TRBV5-1, with D perhaps matching TRBD1 (6 bases). The CDR3 spans 15 residues. V shed 4 bases and J shed 1 base, with 13 bases lying between them. Germline V gene lookup returns CDR1 SGHRS and CDR2 YFSETQ. The CDR3 DNA follows: TGCGCCAGCAGCGGAATGGACAGAGGCACAGATACGCAGTATTTT. The encoded protein is CASSGMDRGTDTQYF.

This clonotype has ten or more counts. The V call is TRBV29-1, the J call TRBJ1-1; the D gene is possibly TRBD1 (6 bases). Germline V gene data show CDR1 as SQVTM and CDR2 as ANQGSEA. The CDR3 totals 12 residues. The V end lost 7 bases, the J end lost 3 bases, and 12 bases lay between the germline ends. CDR3 coding DNA: TGCAGCGCCGGACAGTCTGACACTGAAGCTTTCTTT. Translating gives CSAGQSDTEAFF. The entire variable domain, with the rest obtained from reference TRBV29-1 and TRBJ1-1, is as follows: SAVISQKPSRDICQRGTSLTIQCQVDSQVTMMFWYRQQPGQSLTLIATANQGSEATYESGFVIDKFPISRPNLTFSTLTVSNMSPEDSSIYLCSAGQSDTEAFFGQGTRLTVV.

This rearrangement joins TRBV18 to TRBJ2-5, with 8 nucleotides matching TRBD2. The CDR3 sequence is 16 residues long. Germline V lookup: CDR1 KGHSH, CDR2 LQKENI. The trim removed 4 bases at V and 5 bases at J, leaving 12 bases unmatched. The CDR3 DNA follows: TGTGCCAGCTCACTTCCGACCGGGACTAGAGGCGAGACCCAGTACTTC. This encodes CASSLPTGTRGETQYF.

This clonotype was counted ten times or more. The chain links TRBV6-4 to TRBJ2-3; D is unresolved. There are 12 residues in the CDR3. Trimming cost V 3 bases and J 3 bases, with 4 bases left between them. In germline, CDR1 is MRHNA, CDR2 SNTAGT. CDR3 nucleotide sequence: TGTGCCAGCAGTGATGGGACAGATACGCAGTATTTT. Residues: CASSDGTDTQYF.

This clonotype showed up many times. V is TRBV30 and J is TRBJ2-7; no reliable D call. The germline V gene has CDR1 GTSNPN and CDR2 SVGIG (reference sequence). The CDR3 loop spans 10 amino acids. Trimming stripped 2 bases from V and 5 bases from J, with 4 bases between. CDR3 in amino acids: CAWSRDEQYF. The CDR3 region has the DNA TGTGCCTGGAGTCGGGACGAGCAGTACTTC.

The V and J genes are TRBV12-3 or TRBV12-4 and TRBJ1-2; D remains ambiguous. The V and J ends lost 6 bases and 5 bases respectively, with 10 bases between them. CDR3 length: 12 amino acids. The CDR3: CASSRGPYGYTF. The CDR3 DNA is TGTGCCAGCAGCCGAGGCCCTTATGGCTACACCTTC.

As concerns this clonotype: A much larger clone lies a single base off, so this may be a read error. CDR3 protein: CSTELSKTGSYEQYF. CDR3 bases: TGCAGTACCGAACTCTCCAAGACAGGGTCCTACGAGCAGTACTTC. The gene calls are TRBV20-1 and TRBJ2-7, with 7 bases that match TRBD1. CDR1 DFQATT and CDR2 SNEGSKA come from the germline V gene (reference sequence). The CDR3 sequence is 15 residues long. J gave up 1 base and V 8 bases, and 14 bases lay outside the gene matches.